This T cell receptor (beta chain) was observed in a study of Ad26.COV2.S vaccination and SARS-CoV-2 variants. Study at large: Ad26.COV2.S was injected intramuscularly once or twice, 56 days apart. Study-wide points: Spike-specific TCR breadth was greater after Ad26.COV2.S than placebo.

Treatment indicated: roughly 20 received Ad26.COV2.S at low or high dose, single or two shots; several received placebo; per-sample allocation not given. Specimens were obtained on day 63 following the first vaccine or placebo injection. This CDR3 is built from 13 residues. The ends were cut back, 10 bases at V and 2 bases at J, with 14 bases in the middle. Per germline, CDR1 LNHDA and CDR2 SQIVND (reference sequence). Regarding this clone: Its antigen remains unidentified.

Sequencing used immunoSEQ multiplex PCR; TCRdb keeps in-frame clones, though not all of them. The table records around 450,000 clones, 89% of them present only once. This TCR was sampled from a person aged 18-60 years who received the Ad26.COV2.S COVID-19 vaccine or a placebo. V usage is TRBV19 and J usage is TRBJ2-5; D not resolved. The material sequenced was peripheral blood, taken in a trial of Ad26.COV2.S vaccine versus placebo. DNA of the CDR3: TGTGCCACCTCTACGGCACCTCAAGAGACCCAGTACTTC. Its protein product is CATSTAPQETQYF.